The clone carrying this TCR beta chain was picked up a small number of times. Its antigen remains unknown. The CDR3 is 16 amino acids. J lost 1 base, V lost 0 bases, and 2 bases had no gene match. CDR1 is LGHNA, CDR2 YSLEER, per germline. The data were obtained in a study of blood T cells in healthy people across ages. Study observations and caveats: Researchers deemed the diversity estimates from one million T cells underestimates.

Combining a sample-barcoded 5' primer with a J-beta primer mix, a second PCR ran for 7 to 11 cycles. TCRdb fed the 5' RACE reads into MiXCR, producing one record per CDR3 protein. Altogether about 680,000 distinct CDR3 sequences are present, 45% to 50% being singletons, with the ten largest covering 30% to 40%. Ranging in age from about 6 to 100, the donors were healthy Caucasian individuals from Russia. Total RNA, at least 5.5 micrograms per sample, was extracted from PBMCs. Sequencing used blood. This clonotype originated in a woman aged 55-75 years in good health. The rearrangement links TRBV4-3 to TRBJ2-2; 7 bases are a match to TRBD2. The CDR3 is CASSQEGEGNTGELFF. The CDR3 DNA is TGCGCCAGCAGCCAAGAGGGGGAGGGGAACACCGGGGAGCTGTTTTTT.